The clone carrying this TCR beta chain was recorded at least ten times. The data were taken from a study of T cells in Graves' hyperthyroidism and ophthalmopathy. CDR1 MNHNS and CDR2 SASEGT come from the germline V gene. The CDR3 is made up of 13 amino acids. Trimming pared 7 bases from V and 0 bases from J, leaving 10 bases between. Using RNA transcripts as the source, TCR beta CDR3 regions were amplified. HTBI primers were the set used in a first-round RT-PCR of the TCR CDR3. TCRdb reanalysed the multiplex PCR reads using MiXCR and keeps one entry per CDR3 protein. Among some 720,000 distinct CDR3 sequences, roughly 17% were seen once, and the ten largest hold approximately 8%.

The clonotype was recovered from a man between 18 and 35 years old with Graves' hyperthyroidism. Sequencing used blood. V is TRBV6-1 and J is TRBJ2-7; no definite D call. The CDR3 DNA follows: TGTGCCAGCACGGAACTGAACTCCTACGAGCAGTACTTC. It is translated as CASTELNSYEQYF.